This TCR beta chain came from a study of cytomegalovirus exposure and HLA in healthy donors. Study summary: Early on, a data release was issued that held roughly 80 million unique TCRs from HLA-typed donors. Study results and caveats: An analysis was carried out at a later point. It showed that HLA-associated TCR beta chains were more clonally expanded than equally common non-associated chains. Cytomegalovirus status, reportedly, was diagnosed with high specificity and sensitivity by the classifier.

The PCR had 60 Vbeta and 13 Jbeta primers. Here immunoSEQ multiplex PCR was the method, and the copy in TCRdb shows in-frame clones only, minus some. The sample contains some 250,000 clones, roughly 87% of which appear only once. Donors were ostensibly healthy at sampling, although undocumented immune exposures were probable. Note on this clone: Its antigen is currently unknown.

With V trimmed by 5 bases and J by 7 bases, 9 bases remained unmatched. Germline CDR1 and CDR2: SEHNR and FQNEAQ (reference sequence). This CDR3 is built from 14 residues. Sequencing used PBMCs. This receptor was identified in a woman between 40 and 50 years old in good health and CMV-seropositive. The genes are TRBV7-9 and TRBJ1-2; 8 nucleotides line up with TRBD1. The CDR3 is CASSRGTGTGGYTF. The CDR3 bases are TGTGCCAGCAGCCGTGGGACAGGCACCGGTGGCTACACCTTC.